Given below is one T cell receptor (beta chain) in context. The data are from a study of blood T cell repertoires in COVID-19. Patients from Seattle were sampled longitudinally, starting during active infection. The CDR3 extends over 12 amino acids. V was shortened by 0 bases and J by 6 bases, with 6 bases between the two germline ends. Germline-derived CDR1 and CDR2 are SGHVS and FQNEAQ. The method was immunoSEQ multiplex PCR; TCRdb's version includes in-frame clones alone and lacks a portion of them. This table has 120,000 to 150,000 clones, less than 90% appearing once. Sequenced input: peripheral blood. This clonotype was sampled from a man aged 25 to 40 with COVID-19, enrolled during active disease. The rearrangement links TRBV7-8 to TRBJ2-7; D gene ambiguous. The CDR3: CASSLASGEQYF. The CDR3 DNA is TGTGCCAGCAGCTTAGCCTCGGGCGAGCAGTACTTC.